This T cell receptor beta chain was retrieved from a study of blood T cell repertoires in COVID-19. Study information: COVID-19 samples, acute and convalescent, were from the United States, Italy and Spain. T cells, B-cell-depleted T cells, or PBMCs supplied cDNA or gDNA.

Libraries were prepared by immunoSEQ multiplex PCR; TCRdb keeps only in-frame clonotypes and omits some of them. The data show 200,000 to 300,000 clones, about 90% seen once. Remarks on this clone: Relative to the germline gene, one junction end is altered; a read error may explain this.

Material for sequencing was peripheral blood. This receptor was obtained from a man in his fifties or sixties with acute or convalescent COVID-19.

This CDR3 reads CASSLGQSLVF. In DNA form, the CDR3 reads TGTGCCAGCAGTTTAGGACAGAGCCTCGTCTTC. The V and J genes are TRBV27 and TRBJ1-2; TRBD1 is a possible D gene (6 bases). This CDR3 spans 11 amino acids. Germline V CDR1 and CDR2: MNHEY, SMNVEV (reference sequence).